The 19 T cell receptor beta chains below were found in one sample sequenced in a study of regulatory T cells in long-lasting Graves disease. CDR3-region Arm-PCR and iRepertoire HTBI primers produced the TCR beta libraries. TCRdb re-derived calls from the multiplex PCR reads in MiXCR, one entry per CDR3 protein. The sample carries hundreds of thousands of distinct CDR3 sequences, under 25% recorded once. This sample's time point: persistent/refractory GD, antithyroid drugs over 5 years with positive TRAb. The TCR library was made from RNA extracted from PBMCs. The sample consisted of peripheral blood mononuclear cells (PBMCs), taken when the disease was refractory, from a patient treated with antithyroid drugs. Receptors were obtained from a female donor with Graves disease.

This clonotype was detected a few times. The V call is TRBV29-1, the J call TRBJ1-1; TRBD1 agrees at 9 bases. Germline values: CDR1 SQVTM, CDR2 ANQGSEA. The CDR3 runs 14 residues. The V gene end was trimmed by 6 bases and the J gene end by 4 bases; junction bases not matched to a gene: 9. The CDR3 sequence: CSVRDRATGTEAFF. The CDR3 DNA follows: TGCAGCGTCCGGGACAGGGCCACCGGCACTGAAGCTTTCTTT.

This clonotype was recorded many times. V and J are TRBV2 and TRBJ1-4; D is ambiguous. This CDR3 comprises 16 residues. V dropped 2 bases and J dropped 7 bases, with 17 bases sitting between them. CDR1 SNHLY and CDR2 FYNNEI come from the germline V gene. This CDR3 reads CASSERIGLPGEKLFF. As DNA, the CDR3 is TGTGCCAGCAGTGAAAGGATTGGGTTGCCCGGTGAAAAACTGTTTTTT.

The chain joins TRBV10-3 to TRBJ1-2; D is possibly TRBD1 (5 bases). This CDR3 is 16 amino acids long. Between the trimmed V and J ends, which lost 0 bases and 4 bases, there was a span of 15 bases. Germline V lookup: CDR1 ENHRY, CDR2 SYGVKD. The CDR3: CAISESIGGEGYGYTF. The CDR3 nucleotides read TGTGCCATCAGTGAGTCGATCGGGGGAGAAGGCTATGGCTACACCTTC.

As for this clonotype: This likely traces to a read error, being one base from a far larger clone. V is TRBV11-1 and J is TRBJ1-2, with 7 bases identical to TRBD1. The CDR3 is made up of 14 amino acids. Germline CDR1 SGHAT, CDR2 FQDESV (reference sequence). With V trimmed by 7 bases and J by 7 bases, 12 bases remained unmatched. This CDR3 is CASNLGTGASGYTF. CDR3 in DNA: TGTGCCAGCAACTTGGGCACAGGGGCGAGTGGCTACACCTTC.

V usage is TRBV28 and J usage is TRBJ2-2, with D perhaps given as TRBD1 or TRBD2 (5 bases each). The CDR3 has 15 amino acids. Germline V gives CDR1 MDHEN, CDR2 SYDVKM. Trimming took 2 bases from V and 6 from J, leaving 13 bases between them. The CDR3 DNA sequence: TGTGCCAGCAGTTTAGGGACCCTACAGCCCGGGGAGCTGTTTTTT. Protein: CASSLGTLQPGELFF. The variable domain in full, with the rest retrieved from reference TRBV28 and TRBJ2-2, is DVKVTQSSRYLVKRTGEKVFLECVQDMDHENMFWYRQDPGLGLRLIYFSYDVKMKEKGDIPEGYSVSREKKERFSLILESASTNQTSMYLCASSLGTLQPGELFFGEGSRLTVL.

A note on this clonotype: No conserved phenylalanine or tryptophan is present at the end of the CDR3, so a read error is the likely explanation. It is unclear where the CDR3 begins or ends on the DNA, so no DNA is shown, and the CDR3 is as TCRdb lists it. The genes are TRBV28 and TRBJ1-1; the DNA was not compared with TRBD1, the D call given in the table. Germline V gene lookup returns CDR1 MDHEN and CDR2 SYDVKM. The CDR3 has 14 amino acids, counting both end residues. The CDR3: CASSTIQGYTEAFL.

This clonotype was picked up a small number of times. The J gene is TRBJ1-5, the V gene TRBV30, with D maybe TRBD1 (5 bases). This CDR3 region has 15 residues. The germline gives CDR1 GTSNPN, CDR2 SVGIG (reference sequence). Trimming took off 0 bases at V and 4 bases at J, with 13 bases between the two ends. The CDR3 reads CAWSVDGDWNQPQHF. Here the CDR3 DNA reads TGTGCCTGGAGTGTTGACGGGGACTGGAATCAGCCCCAGCATTTT.

This clonotype was seen repeatedly, ten times or more. This chain links TRBV2 with TRBJ1-2; D gene uncertain. This CDR3 has 13 amino acids. The V gene's germline CDR1 is SNHLY and CDR2 FYNNEI. The V end lost 5 bases, the J end lost 4 bases, and 11 bases lay between the germline ends. Here the CDR3 reads CASSSALVYGYTF. CDR3 coding DNA: TGTGCCAGCAGTTCGGCTTTGGTCTATGGCTACACCTTC.

This clonotype appeared many times. The chain employs TRBV3-1 and TRBJ2-7; D perhaps matches TRBD2 (5 bases). Trimming removed 1 base from V and 1 base from J, with 8 bases in between. The germline CDR1 and CDR2 sequences are LGHDT and YNNKEL (reference sequence). There are 14 residues in the CDR3. The CDR3 nucleotides are TGTGCCAGCAGCCAAGGGAGCGGATCCTACGAGCAGTACTTC. This encodes CASSQGSGSYEQYF.

This clonotype has only a few counts. This rearrangement joins TRBV20-1 to TRBJ2-7, with 7 bases identical to TRBD2. The CDR3 spans 12 residues. Germline V lookup: CDR1 DFQATT, CDR2 SNEGSKA (reference sequence). V trimming: 3 bases; J trimming: 2 bases; junction bases outside the gene matches: 1. CDR3 region: CSASAGAYEQYF. The CDR3 DNA reads TGCAGTGCTAGTGCGGGAGCCTACGAGCAGTACTTC.

This clonotype was detected many times. CDR3 amino acids: CASSRDPQGAQYF. CDR3 in DNA: TGTGCCAGCAGCCGGGACCCTCAAGGGGCCCAGTACTTC. The chain carries TRBV6-1 and TRBJ2-5; D is perhaps TRBD1 or TRBD2 (5 bases each). The ends were cut back, 6 bases at V and 9 bases at J, with 17 bases in the middle. CDR1 is MNHNS, CDR2 SASEGT, per germline. The CDR3 runs to 13 residues.

This chain connects TRBV7-8 to TRBJ1-5; 9 bases agree with TRBD1. CDR3 length: 19 amino acids. J lost 1 base, V lost 5 bases, and 15 bases had no gene match. Germline CDR1 SGHVS, CDR2 FQNEAQ. The CDR3 here is CASSLQGARGYQSNQPQHF. Here the CDR3 DNA reads TGTGCCAGCAGCCTACAGGGGGCGCGGGGCTACCAAAGCAATCAGCCCCAGCATTTT.

This clonotype was detected only a few times. The chain has TRBV30 and TRBJ2-2; possibly TRBD2 for D (6 bases). CDR1 is GTSNPN, CDR2 SVGIG, per germline (reference sequence). CDR3 length: 16 residues. The V gene lost 0 bases and the J gene lost 5 bases, with 16 bases spanning the gap. The CDR3 nucleotides read TGTGCCTGGAGTGTACACGCCGGGGGTCCTACCGGGGAGCTGTTTTTT. Translated: CAWSVHAGGPTGELFF.

This clonotype came up many times. The chain carries TRBV27 and TRBJ2-6, with D uncertain. The CDR3 has 13 amino acids. The V and J ends lost 5 bases and 3 bases respectively, with 5 bases between them. Germline V lookup: CDR1 MNHEY, CDR2 SMNVEV (reference sequence). The CDR3 nucleotides read TGTGCCAGCAGTCGGAGTGGGGCCAACGTCCTGACTTTC. Amino acid sequence: CASSRSGANVLTF.

The J gene is TRBJ2-5, the V gene TRBV27; 11 positions agree with TRBD1. After removal of 5 bases from V and 4 bases from J, the junction contained 6 bases not matched to a gene. From germline, CDR1 is MNHEY and CDR2 SMNVEV (reference sequence). This CDR3 has 15 residues. The DNA of the CDR3 is TGTGCCAGCAGTCTCGCGGGACAGGGGGTAGAGACCCAGTACTTC. Translating gives CASSLAGQGVETQYF.

This clonotype turned up a few times. The genes are TRBV4-3 and TRBJ2-7, with D possibly being TRBD1 or TRBD2 (5 bases each). CDR1 and CDR2 (germline): LGHNA, YSLEER. The V and J ends lost 1 base and 4 bases respectively, with 11 bases between them. The CDR3 totals 14 residues. The CDR3 loop reads CASSQVRDGYEQYF. The CDR3 DNA reads as TGCGCCAGCAGCCAAGTCAGGGACGGATACGAGCAGTACTTC.

This clonotype was recorded many times. This chain's CDR3 is CASLGWPGASYEQYF. CDR3 in DNA: TGTGCCAGCCTGGGCTGGCCCGGGGCATCCTACGAGCAGTACTTC. V usage is TRBV28 and J usage is TRBJ2-7; the D call may be TRBD1 or TRBD2 (5 bases each). Germline CDR1 is MDHEN and CDR2 is SYDVKM. The CDR3 runs to 15 residues. V lost 8 bases to trimming and J lost 1 base, with 18 bases between them.

This clonotype was counted between two and nine times. The chain has TRBV6-2 or TRBV6-3 and TRBJ2-2, with TRBD1 matching 7 bases. The germline CDR1 and CDR2 sequences are MNHEY and SVGEGT. Trimming at V came to 5 bases and at J to 1 base, leaving 7 bases not matched to a gene. This CDR3 has 16 residues. CDR3 nucleotide sequence: TGTGCCAGCAGTCTGCAAGGGGGCCTGAACACCGGGGAGCTGTTTTTT. Protein product: CASSLQGGLNTGELFF.

This clonotype was picked up many times. The rearrangement links TRBV6-1 to TRBJ1-1; a possible D gene is TRBD1 (5 bases). This CDR3 is built from 15 residues. V was clipped by 6 bases and J by 2 bases, with 16 bases between them. The germline CDR1 and CDR2 sequences are MNHNS and SASEGT. This chain's CDR3 is CASSPTQTDNTEAFF. The CDR3 DNA reads TGTGCCAGCAGCCCGACCCAGACAGACAACACTGAAGCTTTCTTT.